The 5 T cell receptor beta chains reported below all come from one sample, sequenced in a study of cytomegalovirus exposure and HLA in healthy donors. Clones were read by immunoSEQ multiplex PCR, and TCRdb kept only the in-frame ones, dropping some. This sample has 90,000 to 120,000 clones, with around 82% found just once. Sequencing input: PBMCs. The source is a woman aged 18-29 years in good health and CMV-seronegative.

The chain uses TRBV7-2 and TRBJ2-3; 8 bases are shared with TRBD1. Germline values: CDR1 SGHTA, CDR2 FQGNSA. J gave up 9 bases and V 0 bases, and 5 bases lay outside the gene matches. This CDR3 contains 14 residues. The CDR3 loop reads CASSLADGTGTQYF. The CDR3 DNA follows: TGTGCCAGCAGCTTAGCGGACGGGACAGGAACGCAGTATTTT. Using reference TRBV7-2 and TRBJ2-3 for the parts outside the CDR3, the full variable domain is GAGVSQSPSNKVTEKGKDVELRCDPISGHTALYWYRQSLGQGLEFLIYFQGNSAPDKSGLPSDRFSAERTGGSVSTLTIQRTQQEDSAVYLCASSLADGTGTQYFGPGTRLTVL.

The chain is built from TRBV7-9 and TRBJ2-7, with D possibly being TRBD1 (5 bases). This CDR3 comprises 14 residues. The germline V and J ends were trimmed by 3 bases and 3 bases, with 12 bases remaining between them. Germline V gene data show CDR1 as SEHNR and CDR2 as FQNEAQ (reference sequence). CDR3 sequence: CASSFSQGNYEQYF. The CDR3 DNA reads TGTGCCAGCAGCTTTTCGCAGGGAAACTACGAGCAGTACTTC.

The chain uses TRBV15 and TRBJ1-2; 8 positions match TRBD1. Germline values: CDR1 LNHNV, CDR2 YYDKDF (reference sequence). Trimming took 3 bases from V and 4 from J; bases not matched to a gene: 7. This CDR3 is built from 15 residues. The CDR3 here is CATSSGDRGRYGYTF. CDR3 nucleotides: TGTGCCACCAGCAGCGGCGACAGGGGACGCTATGGCTACACCTTC.

The chain couples TRBV5-5 to TRBJ1-2, with D unclear. V dropped 0 bases and J dropped 2 bases, with 14 bases sitting between them. The CDR3 is 16 amino acids. In germline, CDR1 is SGHKS, CDR2 YYEKEE (reference sequence). The CDR3 region has the DNA TGTGCCAGCAGCTTGGAGTCCTACAGCTCGAACTATGGCTACACCTTC. This sequence encodes CASSLESYSSNYGYTF.

J is TRBJ2-7 and V is TRBV9; a possible D gene is TRBD1 (8 bases). The CDR3 is 14 amino acids. From germline, CDR1 is SGDLS and CDR2 YYNGEE. Between the trimmed V and J ends, which lost 2 bases and 3 bases, there was a span of 12 bases. The DNA for the CDR3 is TGTGCCAGCAGCGTTACAGGGGGGGGCTACGAGCAGTACTTC. Amino acid sequence: CASSVTGGGYEQYF.